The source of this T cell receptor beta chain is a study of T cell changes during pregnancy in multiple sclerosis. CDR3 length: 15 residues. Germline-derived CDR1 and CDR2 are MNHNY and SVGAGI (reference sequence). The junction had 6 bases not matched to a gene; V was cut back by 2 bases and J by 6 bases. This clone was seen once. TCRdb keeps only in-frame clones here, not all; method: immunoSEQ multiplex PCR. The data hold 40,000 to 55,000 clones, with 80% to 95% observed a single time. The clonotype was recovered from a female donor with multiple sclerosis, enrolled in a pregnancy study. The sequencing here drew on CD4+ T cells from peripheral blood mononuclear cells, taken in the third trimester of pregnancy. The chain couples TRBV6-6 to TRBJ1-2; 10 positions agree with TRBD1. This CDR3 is CASSYRTGGDHGYTF. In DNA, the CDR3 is TGTGCCAGCAGTTACCGGACAGGGGGGGACCATGGCTACACCTTC.